A selection of T cell receptor beta chains follows, all from one sample in a study of response to subunit inactivated influenza vaccine. Via MiXCR, TCRdb re-called the RT-PCR reads, giving one row per CDR3 protein. The table has about 520,000 distinct CDR3 sequences, roughly 7.9% seen once. Sample: PBMCs from blood, taken 23 to 25 months after vaccination. The receptors were gathered from a man aged 50 to 69 who received an inactivated influenza vaccine. Both conserved end residues are part of each CDR3. D genes are given only for firm matches. Size tells how often a clone was seen (once, few, many) or the class of an expanded clone, and some rows leave it out.

>TRBJ1-5|NA|TRBV14|many
CASSQDSDRTYSNQPQHF
TGTGCCAGCAGCCAAGATAGCGACAGAACATATAGCAATCAGCCCCAGCATTTT
>TRBJ2-3|NA|TRBV20-1|many
CSASWTTSTDTQYF
TGCAGTGCTTCTTGGACCACTAGCACAGATACGCAGTATTTT
>TRBJ2-7|TRBD2|TRBV3-1|many
CASSPGGGLAGVEQYF
TGTGCCAGCAGCCCCGGAGGAGGACTAGCGGGAGTCGAGCAGTACTTC
>TRBJ2-7|NA|TRBV11-2|NA
CASSLVAGFPYEQYF
TGTGCCAGCAGCTTAGTAGCTGGTTTTCCCTACGAGCAGTACTTC
>TRBJ2-1|NA|TRBV7-9|few
CASGVRGNEQFF
TGTGCCAGCGGGGTGCGGGGTAATGAGCAGTTCTTC
>TRBJ1-4|NA|TRBV7-9|many
CASSLTGGSEKLFF
TGTGCCAGCAGCTTAACCGGGGGGAGTGAAAAACTGTTTTTT
>TRBJ2-7|TRBD2|TRBV12-3/TRBV12-4|few
CASSLGREPTYEQYF
TGTGCCAGCAGTTTAGGGCGGGAGCCCACCTACGAGCAGTACTTC
>TRBJ1-2|NA|TRBV6-1|NA
CASSRAGGAGYGYTF
TGTGCCAGCAGCCGCGCCGGGGGGGCGGGCTATGGCTACACCTTC
>TRBJ2-7|TRBD2|TRBV12-3/TRBV12-4|few
CASSLGPSGGIHEQYF
TGTGCCAGCAGTTTGGGCCCTAGCGGGGGGATCCACGAGCAGTACTTC
>TRBJ1-2|NA|TRBV9|few
CASTLGGGANYGYTF
TGTGCCAGCACCCTCGGCGGGGGCGCTAACTATGGCTACACCTTC
>TRBJ2-1|NA|TRBV12-3/TRBV12-4|few
CASSSPPVGGTEQFF
TGTGCCAGCAGTTCCCCTCCGGTTGGGGGCACTGAGCAGTTCTTC
>TRBJ2-5|NA|TRBV4-2|few
CASSQERSGGWETQYF
TGTGCCAGCAGCCAAGAGCGGTCAGGGGGGTGGGAGACCCAGTACTTC